Sequencing of this T cell receptor beta chain was carried out in a study of blood T cell repertoires in COVID-19. The wider study: Samples came from the United States, Italy and Spain, spanning acute and convalescent COVID-19.

The V and J ends lost 10 bases and 2 bases, in that order; junction bases with no gene match: 5. In germline, CDR1 is LNHDA, CDR2 SQIVND (reference sequence). The CDR3 is 13 residues long. Method: immunoSEQ multiplex PCR; TCRdb's copy keeps in-frame clones and lacks some. This sample has around 150,000 clones, with 75% to 85% found just once. This chain uses TRBV19 with TRBJ1-5; 7 positions agree with TRBD1. This sequence originates from a man in his 60s with acute or convalescent COVID-19. The sample taken for sequencing was peripheral blood. Here the CDR3 DNA reads TGTGCCACCGCGACAGGGCGCAATCAGCCCCAGCATTTT. Its translation: CATATGRNQPQHF.